The 21 T cell receptor beta chains below all came from one sample that was sequenced in a study of blood T cell repertoires in COVID-19. Generated by immunoSEQ multiplex PCR, the TCRdb table keeps only in-frame clones and is missing some. The profile shows nearly 80,000 clones, about 83% of them singletons. The sequenced sample was peripheral blood. These TCRs come from a woman over 75 with active or convalescent COVID-19.

CDR3 sequence: CASSEGGGLAGGREQFF. The CDR3 DNA sequence: TGCGCCAGCAGTGAGGGAGGGGGACTAGCGGGAGGCCGCGAGCAGTTCTTC. The rearrangement joins TRBV5-1 to TRBJ2-1; 15 bases fit TRBD2. There are 17 residues in the CDR3. Germline V gene data show CDR1 as SGHRS and CDR2 as YFSETQ. The J segment lost 10 bases and the V segment lost 5 bases, leaving 13 bases of the junction unmatched.

CDR3 region: CASSQPTGSSGNTIYF. The CDR3 DNA follows: TGTGCCAGCAGCCAGCCAACAGGGAGCTCTGGAAACACCATATATTTT. The chain links TRBV3-1 (or the pseudogene TRBV3-2) to TRBJ1-3, with TRBD1 as a possible D gene (6 bases). CDR1 and CDR2 (germline): LGHDT, YNNKEL (reference sequence). V lost 3 bases to trimming and J lost 0 bases, with 12 bases between them. The CDR3 length is 16 residues.

This chain's CDR3 is CASRRTGINEKLFF. The CDR3 DNA sequence: TGTGCCAGCAGGCGGACAGGGATTAATGAAAAACTGTTTTTT. The chain has TRBV27 and TRBJ1-4; 8 bases are shared with TRBD1. The V and J ends lost 6 bases and 4 bases, in that order; junction bases with no gene match: 4. This CDR3 is 14 amino acids long. Germline V gene data show CDR1 as MNHEY and CDR2 as SMNVEV (reference sequence). The full variable domain, rest sourced from reference TRBV27 and TRBJ1-4, is EAQVTQNPRYLITVTGKKLTVTCSQNMNHEYMSWYRQDPGLGLRQIYYSMNVEVTDKGDVPEGYKVSRKEKRNFPLILESPSPNQTSLYFCASRRTGINEKLFFGSGTQLSVL.

This chain uses TRBV3-1 (or the pseudogene TRBV3-2) with TRBJ2-5; TRBD2 aligns across 16 bases. Germline V gene data show CDR1 as LGHDT and CDR2 as YNNKEL (reference sequence). V gave up 0 bases and J gave up 4 bases; unmatched junction bases: 8. The CDR3 consists of 19 residues. The CDR3 sequence: CASSQDLGLAGGRRETQYF. The CDR3 coding sequence is TGTGCCAGCAGCCAAGATTTGGGACTAGCGGGGGGGCGCCGAGAGACCCAGTACTTC.

This sequence joins TRBV6-5 and TRBJ2-2, with D uncertain. V was shortened by 2 bases and J by 6 bases, with 10 bases between the two germline ends. CDR3 length: 14 residues. Germline V lookup: CDR1 MNHEY, CDR2 SVGAGI. The DNA of the CDR3 is TGTGCCAGCAGTTACGTCTTCCCAGCCGGGGAGCTGTTTTTT. Translated, it gives CASSYVFPAGELFF.

This chain links TRBV19 with TRBJ2-4; tentative D call: TRBD1 (6 bases). The CDR3 covers 15 residues. Trimming removed 5 bases at V and 0 bases at J, with 11 bases between. CDR1 and CDR2 from the germline V gene are LNHDA and SQIVND (reference sequence). CDR3 nucleotide sequence: TGTGCCAGTAGTCAGGGGTCCCTAGCCAAAAACATTCAGTACTTC. It yields the protein CASSQGSLAKNIQYF.

In this sample, this clone turned up once. The chain uses TRBV7-9 and TRBJ1-2; D gene uncertain. The CDR3 covers 12 residues. Germline V CDR1 and CDR2: SEHNR, FQNEAQ (reference sequence). V was pared by 6 bases and J by 8 bases, with 13 bases between. For the CDR3, the DNA is TGTGCCAGCAGTCCCTATGAGGGCGGCTACACCTTC. Protein sequence: CASSPYEGGYTF.

The chain has TRBV21-1 and TRBJ1-2. TRBV21-1 is tagged as a pseudogene. The CDR3 sequence is 13 residues long. The CDR3 region has the DNA TGTGCCAGTGGGAGGGCGGGCGGCTATGGCTACACCTTC. It encodes CASGRAGGYGYTF.

This chain links TRBV28 with TRBJ1-6; TRBD1 might be the D (5 bases). The CDR3 contains 17 residues. Germline-derived CDR1 and CDR2 are MDHEN and SYDVKM. V lost 2 bases and J 0 bases, leaving 11 bases between the germline ends. CDR3 residues: CASSLGGSDSYNSPLHF. CDR3 nucleotide sequence: TGTGCCAGCAGTTTAGGGGGGAGTGACTCCTATAATTCACCCCTCCACTTT.

This clone was detected a few times. This chain links TRBV27 with TRBJ2-1, with TRBD2 matching over 9 bases. Per the germline V gene, CDR1 is MNHEY and CDR2 is SMNVEV (reference sequence). V shed 3 bases and J 13 bases; nucleotides not matched to a gene: 7. This CDR3 region has 13 residues. The CDR3 here is CASSFGGRAEQFF. The CDR3, as DNA: TGTGCCAGCAGTTTCGGCGGGAGGGCCGAACAGTTCTTC.

The chain links TRBV6-5 to TRBJ1-4, with TRBD1 identical over 7 bases. Germline assignment: CDR1 MNHEY and CDR2 SVGAGI. V was clipped by 0 bases and J by 7 bases; unmatched bases: 5. The CDR3 has 15 amino acids. As DNA, the CDR3 is TGTGCCAGCAGTTACTCTGGAGGGGGCGGTGAAAAACTGTTTTTT. It specifies CASSYSGGGGEKLFF.

This chain uses TRBV5-1 with TRBJ1-4; 11 nucleotides agree with TRBD1. The junction had 3 bases not matched to a gene; V was cut back by 4 bases and J by 7 bases. Germline CDR1 and CDR2: SGHRS and YFSETQ. The CDR3 is 14 amino acids. The CDR3 spells CASSEGQGGEKLFF. CDR3 nucleotides: TGCGCCAGCAGCGAGGGACAGGGGGGTGAAAAACTGTTTTTT.

This chain links TRBV18 with TRBJ1-6, with TRBD1 as a possible D gene (5 bases). Trimming removed 3 bases from V and 4 bases from J, with 7 bases in between. In germline, CDR1 is KGHSH, CDR2 LQKENI. This CDR3 comprises 14 residues. This CDR3 is CASSPSGYNSPLHF. The CDR3, as DNA: TGTGCCAGCTCACCTTCAGGGTATAATTCACCCCTCCACTTT.

The V gene is TRBV7-9, the J gene TRBJ2-2; maybe TRBD2 (5 bases). Trimming left V 3 bases short and J 6 bases short, with 11 bases between. This CDR3 is 14 amino acids long. Per the germline V gene, CDR1 is SEHNR and CDR2 is FQNEAQ (reference sequence). The CDR3 spells CASSFWTGPGELFF. CDR3 DNA: TGTGCCAGCAGCTTCTGGACTGGTCCCGGGGAGCTGTTTTTT.

This sequence joins TRBV2 and TRBJ2-7, with TRBD2 matching over 11 bases. This CDR3 has 14 amino acids. Germline trimming cut 6 bases from V and 7 bases from J; bases unmatched to any gene: 8. In germline, CDR1 is SNHLY, CDR2 FYNNEI. CDR3 sequence reads: CASSLTSGKDEQYF. The CDR3 DNA reads as TGTGCCAGCAGCTTGACTAGCGGGAAGGATGAGCAGTACTTC.

This clone was seen only once. The chain couples TRBV5-1 to TRBJ1-1; 8 nucleotides line up with TRBD1. The V gene end was trimmed by 4 bases and the J gene end by 6 bases; junction bases not matched to a gene: 8. CDR1 and CDR2 from the germline V gene are SGHRS and YFSETQ. The length of the CDR3 is 14 residues. CDR3 sequence: CASSPLNRGAEAFF. CDR3 in DNA: TGCGCCAGCAGCCCGTTGAACAGGGGGGCTGAAGCTTTCTTT.

This clone has more than one count but fewer than ten. The gene calls are TRBV7-2 and TRBJ2-2, with TRBD2 identical over 8 bases. The germline V gene has CDR1 SGHTA and CDR2 FQGNSA. The trim removed 8 bases at V and 2 bases at J, leaving 4 bases unmatched. CDR3 length equals 14 residues. This CDR3 reads CASRLATNTGELFF. The DNA for the CDR3 is TGTGCCAGCCGACTAGCGACAAACACCGGGGAGCTGTTTTTT.

The J gene is TRBJ2-5, the V gene TRBV7-9, with 7 bases fitting TRBD2. Germline CDR1 SEHNR, CDR2 FQNEAQ (reference sequence). The V and J ends lost 5 bases and 5 bases, in that order; junction bases with no gene match: 2. The CDR3 totals 12 residues. The CDR3 sequence: CASSRDYETQYF. Here the CDR3 DNA reads TGTGCCAGCAGCCGGGACTATGAGACCCAGTACTTC.

In DNA form, the CDR3 reads TGCAGCGTTGTACGTGGACTAGCGGGGGGCCATTCCACAGATACGCAGTATTTT. Translated: CSVVRGLAGGHSTDTQYF. The chain has TRBV29-1 and TRBJ2-3; TRBD2 agrees at 14 bases. The CDR3 runs to 18 residues. The germline CDR1 and CDR2 sequences are SQVTM and ANQGSEA. Germline trimming cut 4 bases from V and 2 bases from J; bases unmatched to any gene: 11.

This chain joins TRBV6-2 or TRBV6-3 and TRBJ2-3; D perhaps matches TRBD1 (5 bases). The germline V gene encodes CDR1 MNHEY and CDR2 SVGEGT. CDR3 size: 16 residues. V lost 0 bases and J lost 5, with 15 bases in between. CDR3 protein: CASSYSWTTGGDTQYF. The CDR3 bases are TGTGCCAGCAGTTACTCCTGGACAACGGGTGGAGATACGCAGTATTTT.

V and J are TRBV19 and TRBJ1-5; D not certain. Trimming cost V 2 bases and J 2 bases, with 16 bases left between them. The CDR3 is made up of 17 amino acids. Germline assignment: CDR1 LNHDA and CDR2 SQIVND (reference sequence). CDR3 bases: TGTGCCAGTAGTATAAGGCCAGGAGGATCTGGCAATCAGCCCCAGCATTTT. Protein product: CASSIRPGGSGNQPQHF. Combining the CDR3 with reference TRBV19 and TRBJ1-5 gives the whole variable domain DGGITQSPKYLFRKEGQNVTLSCEQNLNHDAMYWYRQDPGQGLRLIYYSQIVNDFQKGDIAEGYSVSREKKESFPLTVTSAQKNPTAFYLCASSIRPGGSGNQPQHFGDGTRLSIL.